This TCR beta chain was sequenced for a study of shared clonotypes between healthy human individuals. Measured with immunoSEQ multiplex PCR; TCRdb has only the in-frame clones, and not every one. The sample holds approximately 470,000 clones, around 73% seen once. This CDR3 contains 16 residues. Deletions cut 5 bases from V and 7 bases from J, with 23 bases between. Germline loops: CDR1 SEHNR, CDR2 FQNEAQ (reference sequence). This sequence was found in a woman in her thirties or forties in good health. Some clones in this sample may be carry-over from other donors' samples. The sequenced sample consisted of PBMCs. The chain combines TRBV7-9 with TRBJ1-1, with D perhaps matching TRBD1 (6 bases). The CDR3 coding sequence is TGTGCCAGCAGCGCACCGCAAAGGGGGAATCAGAATGAAGCTTTCTTT. As protein: CASSAPQRGNQNEAFF.